This TCR beta chain came from a study of vaccination and CD4 T cells after COVID-19. About the research overall: Convalescent patients gave post-COVID blood a median about 100 days post-diagnosis, range 35 to 161. Investigators took post-vaccine samples a median 72 days after dose two, within a range of 14 to 241. Study observations and caveats: Median SARS-CoV-2-reactive clonotype numbers went from around 20 to 38; this increase was not significant.

As for this clonotype: Antigen unknown.

Treatment specified: approximately 9-day PBMC culture with coronavirus spike peptide pools or control peptides (ViraFEST assay). PBMC cultures, at about 1.8 million cells per well, received about 9.3 IU/ml IL-2 and roughly 9.6 ug/ml peptide pools. V lost 1 base to trimming and J lost 1 base, with 8 bases between them. This CDR3 region has 14 residues. Germline V gene lookup returns CDR1 SGHNT and CDR2 YYREEE (reference sequence). Sequenced with the Oncomine TCR Beta short-read assay was DNA taken from cultured CD4+ T cells. MiXCR, run by TCRdb on the PCR reads, gives a single entry per CDR3 protein. The sample lists just over 15,000 distinct CDR3 sequences; 42% were seen once.

This receptor was identified in a human donor with COVID-19. Material: cultured CD4+ T cells from blood. The chain combines TRBV5-4 with TRBJ1-1; the D is unclear. Here the CDR3 DNA reads TGTGCCAGCAGCTTGCCTACAGCGAACACTGAAGCTTTCTTT. This gives the protein CASSLPTANTEAFF.